A single sample gave rise to the 20 T cell receptor beta chains below, sequenced in a study of blood T cell repertoires in COVID-19. Generated by immunoSEQ multiplex PCR, the TCRdb table keeps only in-frame clones and is missing some. The data hold about 45,000 clones, with 90% observed a single time. Sample: peripheral blood. Receptors were obtained from a man in his sixties or seventies with active COVID-19.

The chain joins TRBV5-1 to TRBJ2-7; perhaps TRBD1 as D (5 bases). The CDR3 covers 11 residues. Germline values: CDR1 SGHRS, CDR2 YFSETQ. Trimming removed 0 bases from V and 7 bases from J, with 5 bases in between. CDR3 residues: CASSLEGEQYF. The CDR3 nucleotides are TGCGCCAGCAGCTTGGAGGGGGAGCAGTACTTC.

The rearrangement uses TRBV2 and TRBJ1-5; 11 bases map to TRBD1. The germline V gene has CDR1 SNHLY and CDR2 FYNNEI. The V gene end was trimmed by 6 bases and the J gene end by 5 bases; junction bases not matched to a gene: 6. The CDR3 has 15 residues. CDR3 sequence: CASRQDRGRDQPQHF. The CDR3 DNA reads as TGTGCCAGCAGACAGGACAGGGGGCGAGATCAGCCCCAGCATTTT. Full variable domain (outside the CDR3, taken from reference TRBV2 and TRBJ1-5): EPEVTQTPSHQVTQMGQEVILRCVPISNHLYFYWYRQILGQKVEFLVSFYNNEISEKSEIFDDQFSVERPDGSNFTLKIRSTKLEDSAMYFCASRQDRGRDQPQHFGDGTRLSIL.

The V and J genes are TRBV10-2 and TRBJ1-1, with D perhaps TRBD1 (6 bases). The CDR3 contains 14 residues. V dropped 7 bases and J dropped 4 bases, with 16 bases sitting between them. From germline, CDR1 is WSHSY and CDR2 SAAADI. The CDR3 region has the DNA TGCGCCAGCACCGGGGACATCTTGGTCACTGAAGCTTTCTTT. This gives the protein CASTGDILVTEAFF.

The chain links TRBV6-5 to TRBJ2-7, with 9 bases lining up with TRBD1. The CDR3 covers 15 residues. V lost 6 bases and J lost 0; bases outside the gene matches: 6. Looked up from germline, CDR1 is MNHEY and CDR2 is SVGAGI. This CDR3 is CASRRGQGTSYEQYF. In nucleotides, the CDR3 is TGTGCCAGCAGGAGGGGACAGGGAACCTCCTACGAGCAGTACTTC.

The V and J genes are TRBV7-3 and TRBJ2-2; D is perhaps TRBD2 (5 bases). The CDR3 contains 14 residues. Between the trimmed V and J ends, which lost 0 bases and 8 bases, there was a span of 10 bases. In germline, CDR1 is SGHTA, CDR2 FQGTGA. The CDR3 region has the DNA TGTGCCAGCAGCTTAACCGGAGGATCAGGGGAGCTGTTTTTT. It codes for CASSLTGGSGELFF. The complete variable domain, with remaining parts taken from reference TRBV7-3 and TRBJ2-2, reads GAGVSQTPSNKVTEKGKYVELRCDPISGHTALYWYRQSLGQGPEFLIYFQGTGAADDSGLPNDRFFAVRPEGSVSTLKIQRTERGDSAVYLCASSLTGGSGELFFGEGSRLTVL.

The chain has TRBV7-2 and TRBJ2-5; 12 positions match TRBD2. V dropped 5 bases and J dropped 5; count of bases not matched to a gene: 15. This CDR3 contains 18 residues. Germline V gene lookup returns CDR1 SGHTA and CDR2 FQGNSA. The CDR3 DNA reads TGTGCCAGCAGCCCCCACGCACTGACTAGCGGGAGAGGGGAGACCCAGTACTTC. Its protein is CASSPHALTSGRGETQYF.

This chain joins TRBV27 and TRBJ2-2, with TRBD2 matching over 7 bases. In germline, CDR1 is MNHEY, CDR2 SMNVEV (reference sequence). The CDR3 contains 15 residues. With 3 bases clipped from V and 4 bases from J, the junction kept 5 bases outside the gene matches. The CDR3 DNA reads TGTGCCAGCAGTTTCAGCGGGGTCAGCACCGGGGAGCTGTTTTTT. Its translation is CASSFSGVSTGELFF.

The genes are TRBV2 and TRBJ2-7; 9 bases are shared with TRBD1. J was trimmed by 4 bases and V by 7 bases; bases with no gene match: 8. Germline V gives CDR1 SNHLY, CDR2 FYNNEI. This CDR3 contains 14 residues. CDR3 sequence reads: CASTKDRGSYEQYF. The DNA for the CDR3 is TGTGCCAGCACTAAGGACAGGGGAAGTTACGAGCAGTACTTC.

This clone was seen once. The chain employs TRBV6-2 or TRBV6-3 and TRBJ2-3, with unresolved D. Germline CDR1 is MNHEY and CDR2 is SVGEGT. V lost 6 bases and J 1 base, leaving 8 bases between the germline ends. The length of the CDR3 is 13 residues. The CDR3 DNA reads as TGTGCCAGCAGCTTTGTCGGCACAGATACGCAGTATTTT. Protein product: CASSFVGTDTQYF.

The V gene is TRBV28, the J gene TRBJ1-5; D remains unclear. The V gene lost 5 bases and the J gene lost 4 bases, with 30 bases spanning the gap. From germline, CDR1 is MDHEN and CDR2 SYDVKM. The CDR3 is 20 residues long. CDR3 in DNA: TGTGCCAGCAGTGAGAAGTTGTGGGGAGGACGGGGAAGCTTTAATCAGCCCCAGCATTTT. This codes for CASSEKLWGGRGSFNQPQHF. Variable domain in full (rest from reference TRBV28 and TRBJ1-5): DVKVTQSSRYLVKRTGEKVFLECVQDMDHENMFWYRQDPGLGLRLIYFSYDVKMKEKGDIPEGYSVSREKKERFSLILESASTNQTSMYLCASSEKLWGGRGSFNQPQHFGDGTRLSIL.

The rearrangement links TRBV14 to TRBJ2-2, with 11 bases fitting TRBD2. The J segment lost 4 bases and the V segment lost 3 bases, leaving 4 bases of the junction unmatched. The length of the CDR3 is 16 residues. CDR1 and CDR2 from the germline V gene are SGHDN and FVKESK. CDR3 loop: CASSQLAGGRTGELFF. The CDR3 DNA reads as TGTGCCAGCAGCCAGCTAGCGGGGGGTCGCACCGGGGAGCTGTTTTTT.

The chain links TRBV27 to TRBJ2-1; TRBD2 matches 7 bases. Germline assignment: CDR1 MNHEY and CDR2 SMNVEV (reference sequence). CDR3 length: 14 residues. V was clipped by 2 bases and J by 7 bases; unmatched bases: 5. CDR3: CASSLRRELNEQFF. The CDR3 DNA reads TGTGCCAGCAGTTTACGGCGGGAGCTGAATGAGCAGTTCTTC.

The chain links TRBV7-9 to TRBJ2-7; D is unresolved. The CDR3 runs 13 residues. Germline V gene lookup returns CDR1 SEHNR and CDR2 FQNEAQ (reference sequence). Trimming pared 2 bases from V and 4 bases from J, leaving 9 bases between. In DNA form, the CDR3 reads TGTGCCAGCAGCTTATCAGGTTCTTACGAGCAGTACTTC. Amino acids: CASSLSGSYEQYF.

The chain couples TRBV30 to TRBJ2-7, with TRBD2 as a possible D gene (5 bases). Germline CDR1 and CDR2: GTSNPN and SVGIG (reference sequence). The ends were cut back, 2 bases at V and 3 bases at J, with 20 bases in the middle. The CDR3 is 16 residues long. The CDR3 is CAWSPFGKTALYEQYF. CDR3 nucleotides: TGTGCCTGGAGTCCATTCGGGAAGACCGCCCTCTACGAGCAGTACTTC.

CDR3 region: CASRGSSYNEQFF. CDR3 in DNA: TGTGCCAGCAGGGGGAGCTCCTACAATGAGCAGTTCTTC. V and J are TRBV28 and TRBJ2-1, with D perhaps matching TRBD2 (5 bases). V dropped 6 bases and J dropped 0 bases, with 6 bases sitting between them. The CDR3 consists of 13 residues. Per germline, CDR1 MDHEN and CDR2 SYDVKM.

V and J are TRBV6-2 or TRBV6-3 and TRBJ2-2; TRBD2 matches at 9 bases. There are 19 residues in the CDR3. J lost 2 bases, V lost 6 bases, and 16 bases had no gene match. Per germline, CDR1 MNHEY and CDR2 SVGEGT. This CDR3 reads CASSTPGLASNFNTGELFF. CDR3 DNA: TGTGCCAGCAGCACCCCGGGACTAGCTTCAAACTTTAACACCGGGGAGCTGTTTTTT.

The chain couples TRBV7-2 to TRBJ2-4; D not certain. Germline V gene sequence: CDR1 SGHTA, CDR2 FQGNSA. Trimming pared 1 base from V and 9 bases from J, leaving 7 bases between. The CDR3 is 12 residues long. CDR3 region: CASSLVPGIQYF. The CDR3 DNA is TGTGCCAGCAGCTTAGTTCCAGGCATTCAGTACTTC.

V is TRBV5-1 and J is TRBJ2-5; D may be TRBD1 (5 bases). The CDR3 has 14 amino acids. Trimming took off 0 bases at V and 4 bases at J, with 10 bases between the two ends. CDR1 is SGHRS, CDR2 YFSETQ, per germline. CDR3 sequence: CASSLAAGRETQYF. The CDR3 DNA reads as TGCGCCAGCAGCTTGGCAGCAGGGCGAGAGACCCAGTACTTC. Full variable domain (outside the CDR3, taken from reference TRBV5-1 and TRBJ2-5): KAGVTQTPRYLIKTRGQQVTLSCSPISGHRSVSWYQQTPGQGLQFLFEYFSETQRNKGNFPGRFSGRQFSNSRSEMNVSTLELGDSALYLCASSLAAGRETQYFGPGTRLLVL.

The rearrangement joins TRBV19 to TRBJ2-5; TRBD2 is a possible D gene (6 bases). CDR1 is LNHDA, CDR2 SQIVND, per germline (reference sequence). With 4 bases removed from V and 0 bases from J, the gap between germline ends came to 18 bases. CDR3 size: 17 residues. The CDR3 protein is CASSTPRRGLYQETQYF. Written as DNA, the CDR3 is TGTGCCAGTAGTACCCCTAGGAGGGGACTGTACCAAGAGACCCAGTACTTC.

This clone has more than one count but fewer than ten. V is TRBV6-6 and J is TRBJ1-1; no clear D. Germline CDR1 MNHNY, CDR2 SVGAGI (reference sequence). CDR3 size: 13 residues. V lost 10 bases, J lost 0 bases, and 12 bases lay in between. This CDR3 is CAIAGQVNTEAFF. The CDR3 coding sequence is TGTGCCATTGCTGGGCAGGTGAACACTGAAGCTTTCTTT.